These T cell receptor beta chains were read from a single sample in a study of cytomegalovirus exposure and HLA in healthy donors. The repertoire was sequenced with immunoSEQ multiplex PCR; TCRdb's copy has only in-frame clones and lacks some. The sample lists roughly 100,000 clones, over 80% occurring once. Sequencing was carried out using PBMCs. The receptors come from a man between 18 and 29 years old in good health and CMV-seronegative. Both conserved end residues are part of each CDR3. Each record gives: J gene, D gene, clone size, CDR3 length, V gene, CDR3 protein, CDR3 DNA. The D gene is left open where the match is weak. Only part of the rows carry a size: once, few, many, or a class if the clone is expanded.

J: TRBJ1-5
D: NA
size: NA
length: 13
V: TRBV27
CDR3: CASRSLGNQPQHF
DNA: TGTGCCAGCCGGTCACTGGGCAATCAGCCCCAGCATTTT

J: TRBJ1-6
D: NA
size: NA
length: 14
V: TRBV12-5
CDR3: CASGHFEVGSPLHF
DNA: TGTGCTAGTGGCCACTTCGAGGTTGGGTCACCCCTCCACTTT

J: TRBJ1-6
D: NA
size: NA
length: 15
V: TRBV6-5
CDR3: CASTPWLEDNSPLHF
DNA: TGTGCCAGCACCCCGTGGTTGGAGGATAATTCACCCCTCCACTTT

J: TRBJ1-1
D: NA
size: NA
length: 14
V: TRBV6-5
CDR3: CASSYYRWNTEAFF
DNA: TGTGCCAGCAGTTACTACAGATGGAACACTGAAGCTTTCTTT

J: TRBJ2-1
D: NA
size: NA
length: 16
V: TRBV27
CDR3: CASSFGPGRAYNEQFF
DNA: TGTGCCAGCAGTTTCGGTCCGGGAAGGGCCTACAATGAGCAGTTCTTC

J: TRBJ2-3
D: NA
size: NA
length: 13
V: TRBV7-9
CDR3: CASSLSLTDTQYF
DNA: TGTGCCAGCAGCTTATCATTGACAGATACGCAGTATTTT

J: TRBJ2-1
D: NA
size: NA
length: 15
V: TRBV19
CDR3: CASSTRDSQNNEQFF
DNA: TGTGCCAGTAGTACCCGGGACTCGCAGAACAATGAGCAGTTCTTC

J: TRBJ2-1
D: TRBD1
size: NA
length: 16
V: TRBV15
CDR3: CATSRPDRPEGDEQFF
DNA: TGTGCCACCAGCAGACCGGACAGGCCGGAAGGGGATGAGCAGTTCTTC

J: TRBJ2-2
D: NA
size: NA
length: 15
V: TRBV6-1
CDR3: CASSFGGPLDGELFF
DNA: TGTGCCAGCAGTTTCGGAGGGCCCCTAGACGGGGAGCTGTTTTTT

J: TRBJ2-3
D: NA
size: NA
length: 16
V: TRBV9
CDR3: CASSPGETSGTDTQYF
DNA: TGTGCCAGCAGCCCAGGGGAAACTAGCGGCACAGATACGCAGTATTTT

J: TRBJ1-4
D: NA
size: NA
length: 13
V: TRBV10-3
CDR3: CAISEESDEKLFF
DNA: TGTGCCATCAGTGAGGAGTCGGATGAAAAACTGTTTTTT

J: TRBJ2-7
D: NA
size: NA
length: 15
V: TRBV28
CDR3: CASSTSGQSSYEQYF
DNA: TGTGCCAGTTCCACCTCGGGTCAGAGCTCCTACGAGCAGTACTTC

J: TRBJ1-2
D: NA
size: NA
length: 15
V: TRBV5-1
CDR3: CASSSLPSSNYGYTF
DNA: TGCGCCAGCAGCTCCCTGCCCAGTTCTAACTATGGCTACACCTTC

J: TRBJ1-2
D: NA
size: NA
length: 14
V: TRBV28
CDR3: CASSLGQGRVGYTF
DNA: TGTGCCAGCAGTTTAGGGCAGGGAAGAGTTGGCTACACCTTC

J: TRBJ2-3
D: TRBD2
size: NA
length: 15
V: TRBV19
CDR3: CASSLGASGKDTQYF
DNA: TGTGCCAGTAGCCTGGGGGCTAGCGGGAAAGATACGCAGTATTTT

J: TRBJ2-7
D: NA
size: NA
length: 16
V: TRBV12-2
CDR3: CASRTTVAGGSYEQYF
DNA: NA

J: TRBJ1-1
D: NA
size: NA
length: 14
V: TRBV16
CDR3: CASSRQGVNTEAFF
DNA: TGTGCCAGCAGCCGCCAAGGGGTGAACACTGAAGCTTTCTTT

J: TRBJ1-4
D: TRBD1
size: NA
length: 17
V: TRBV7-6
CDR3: CASSLGAWTGAQEKLFF
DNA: TGTGCCAGCAGCTTAGGGGCTTGGACAGGGGCACAAGAAAAACTGTTTTTT

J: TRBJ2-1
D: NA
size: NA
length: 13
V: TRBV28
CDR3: CASEGAQYNEQFF
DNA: TGTGCCAGCGAGGGAGCCCAGTACAATGAGCAGTTCTTC

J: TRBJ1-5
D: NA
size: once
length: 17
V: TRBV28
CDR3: CASSFPRQMYSNQPQHF
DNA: TGTGCCAGCAGTTTTCCCAGGCAGATGTATAGCAATCAGCCCCAGCATTTT

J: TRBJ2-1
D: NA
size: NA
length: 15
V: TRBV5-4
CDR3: CASSFTGPGLNEQFF
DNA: TGTGCCAGCAGCTTTACGGGGCCGGGACTCAATGAGCAGTTCTTC

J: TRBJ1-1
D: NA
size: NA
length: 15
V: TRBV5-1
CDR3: CASSFGLQTHTEAFF
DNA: TGCGCCAGCAGCTTTGGCCTGCAAACCCACACTGAAGCTTTCTTT

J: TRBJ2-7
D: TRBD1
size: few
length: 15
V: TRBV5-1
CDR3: CASSLAPTGVYEQYF
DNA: TGCGCCAGCAGCTTGGCCCCAACAGGGGTCTACGAGCAGTACTTC

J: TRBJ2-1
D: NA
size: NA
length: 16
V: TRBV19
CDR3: CASSIIRLVSFNEQFF
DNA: TGTGCCAGTAGTATCATCCGACTAGTATCCTTCAATGAGCAGTTCTTC

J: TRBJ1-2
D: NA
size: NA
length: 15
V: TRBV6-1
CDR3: CASSLGHSANYGYTF
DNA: TGTGCCAGCAGTTTAGGACATTCAGCTAACTATGGCTACACCTTC

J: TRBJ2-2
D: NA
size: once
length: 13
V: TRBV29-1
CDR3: CSVIGNHTGELFF
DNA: TGCAGCGTCATCGGGAATCACACCGGGGAGCTGTTTTTT

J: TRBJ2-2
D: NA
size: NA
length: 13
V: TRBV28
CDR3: CASRRPGAGELFF
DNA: TGTGCCAGCAGACGGCCAGGGGCCGGGGAGCTGTTTTTT

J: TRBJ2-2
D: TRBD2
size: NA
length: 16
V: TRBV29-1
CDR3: CSVEGGAGGPPGELFF
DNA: TGCAGCGTTGAGGGGGGTGCGGGAGGGCCCCCCGGGGAGCTGTTTTTT

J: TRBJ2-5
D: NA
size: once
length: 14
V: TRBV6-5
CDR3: CASSYPGHPGAQYF
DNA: TGTGCCAGCAGTTACCCTGGACACCCAGGGGCCCAGTACTTC

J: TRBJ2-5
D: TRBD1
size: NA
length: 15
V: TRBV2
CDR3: CVSSVAGDREETQYF
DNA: TGTGTCAGCAGTGTGGCCGGGGACAGGGAGGAGACCCAGTACTTC

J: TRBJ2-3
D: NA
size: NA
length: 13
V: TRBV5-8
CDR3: CASPGASTDTQYF
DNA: TGTGCCAGCCCAGGGGCTAGCACAGATACGCAGTATTTT

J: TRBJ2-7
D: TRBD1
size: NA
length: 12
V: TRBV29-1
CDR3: CSVRQGEYEQYF
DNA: TGCAGCGTCCGACAGGGGGAGTACGAGCAGTACTTC

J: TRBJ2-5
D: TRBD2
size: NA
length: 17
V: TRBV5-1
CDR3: CASSLSRGLAGQETQYF
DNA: TGCGCCAGCAGCTTGTCGCGAGGACTAGCGGGGCAAGAGACCCAGTACTTC